These T cell receptor beta chains were read from a single sample in a study of beta chain features in type 1 diabetes. Here immunoSEQ multiplex PCR was the method, and the copy in TCRdb shows in-frame clones only, minus some. This repertoire shows some 200,000 clones, 16% found once; its top ten account for about 0.092%. Source material: naive CD4+ T cells from blood. These receptors were collected from a man aged 25-45 years with type 1 diabetes. The CDR3 runs from the conserved cysteine through the conserved F or W. Each record gives: clone size, V gene, D gene, J gene, CDR3 DNA, CDR3 protein. A D gene is named only where the DNA matches it firmly. Clone size appears in some rows only: once, few, many, or a class for an expanded clone.

.	TRBV14	TRBD1	TRBJ2-1	TGTGCCAGCAGCCAAGAGGGTGGGACAGGGTCCAATGAGCAGTTCTTC	CASSQEGGTGSNEQFF
.	TRBV25-1	TRBD1	TRBJ1-2	TGTGCCAGCAGTGAGGTGGGACAGTTCTATGGCTACACCTTC	CASSEVGQFYGYTF
.	TRBV29-1	.	TRBJ2-3	TGCAGCGTTGAAGATCTGGGTACCCCAGATACGCAGTATTTT	CSVEDLGTPDTQYF
few	TRBV7-2	.	TRBJ2-6	TGTGCCAGCAGCTCACAGTGGACTGGGGCCAACGTCCTGACTTTC	CASSSQWTGANVLTF
.	TRBV29-1	.	TRBJ1-1	TGCAGCGTTGCCCACAACGAAGCTTTCTTT	CSVAHNEAFF
.	TRBV10-3	.	TRBJ2-1	TGTGCCATCAGTGAGCTGGACGGGAATGAGCAGTTCTTC	CAISELDGNEQFF
few	TRBV7-2	.	TRBJ1-1	TGTGCCAGCAGCTTAGTCGGGGTCATGAACACTGAAGCTTTCTTT	CASSLVGVMNTEAFF
.	TRBV29-1	.	TRBJ1-2	TGCAGCGGCGGCGGGGCGAACTATGGCTACACCTTC	CSGGGANYGYTF
few	TRBV13	.	TRBJ2-1	TGTGCCAGCAGTCCTAGGGGAACGGACAATGAGCAGTTCTTC	CASSPRGTDNEQFF
.	TRBV9	.	TRBJ2-3	TGTGCCAGCAGCGTAGGTCAGGTTCCAGATACGCAGTATTTT	CASSVGQVPDTQYF
.	TRBV25-1	TRBD1	TRBJ2-5	TGTGCCAGCAGGACCTCGACAGGGTCCCAAGAGACCCAGTACTTC	CASRTSTGSQETQYF
.	TRBV7-2	.	TRBJ2-7	TGTGCCAGCAGCTTATACTACGAGCAGTACTTC	CASSLYYEQYF
.	TRBV28	.	TRBJ1-2	TGTGCCAGCAGTCCGGGACAAGCGAGCTATGGCTACACCTTC	CASSPGQASYGYTF
.	TRBV28	.	TRBJ2-3	TGTGCCACCAAGAGGACCGATACGCAGTATTTT	CATKRTDTQYF
.	TRBV18	.	TRBJ2-7	TGTGCCAGCTCACCTGGAACTACTACCTACGAGCAGTACTTC	CASSPGTTTYEQYF
few	TRBV7-2	.	TRBJ2-1	TGTGCCAGCAGCGGCAGCCGCAATGAGCAGTTCTTC	CASSGSRNEQFF
.	TRBV14	.	TRBJ2-5	TGTGCCAGCAGCCAACTAGCGTACTTCCAAGAGACCCAGTACTTC	CASSQLAYFQETQYF
few	TRBV28	.	TRBJ2-7	TGTGCCAGCTATACCGGGCGGAGCTCCTACGAGCAGTACTTC	CASYTGRSSYEQYF
.	TRBV15	.	TRBJ2-4	TGTGCCACCAGCAGGCCCCCCGAGGGAGTGGTCAAAAACATTCAGTACTTC	CATSRPPEGVVKNIQYF
.	TRBV19	TRBD1	TRBJ2-2	TGTGCCAGTATGGGACAGCACACCGGGGAGCTGTTTTTT	CASMGQHTGELFF
.	TRBV10-3	TRBD1	TRBJ2-3	TGTGCCATCAGTCCCGGGACAGGTCGAGGCACAGATACGCAGTATTTT	CAISPGTGRGTDTQYF
.	TRBV6-1	.	TRBJ2-3	TGTGCCAGCAGCCCAGGCAAAGAAGGGGCAGATACGCAGTATTTT	CASSPGKEGADTQYF
.	TRBV29-1	.	TRBJ2-2	TGCAGCGCTGGACACATGAACACCGGGGAGCTGTTTTTT	CSAGHMNTGELFF
.	TRBV27	.	TRBJ1-2	TGTGCCAGCACCCTGGACAGACGGGCTAACTATGGCTACACCTTC	CASTLDRRANYGYTF
.	TRBV5-1	.	TRBJ2-7	TGCGCCAGCAGCGGGGGTGAACGCTACGAGCAGTACTTC	CASSGGERYEQYF
few	TRBV7-3	.	TRBJ1-5	TGTGCCAGCAGCCAGGGAGCCCGCAATCAGCCCCAGCATTTT	CASSQGARNQPQHF
few	TRBV30	.	TRBJ2-1	TGTGCCTGGAGTGTACTCATGGGGAGCCATGAGCAGTTCTTC	CAWSVLMGSHEQFF
.	TRBV7-9	TRBD1	TRBJ2-7	TGTGCCAGCAGCTCCCCCGGGACAGGGGTGAGGTACGAGCAGTACTTC	CASSSPGTGVRYEQYF
few	TRBV7-9	.	TRBJ2-2	TGTGCCGGGCCCCCGGGACGAAACACCGGGGAGCTGTTTTTT	CAGPPGRNTGELFF
few	TRBV27	TRBD1	TRBJ1-2	TGTGCCAGCAGTTATGACAGGGGCTATGGCTACACCTTC	CASSYDRGYGYTF